These T cell receptor beta chains were read from a single sample in a study of regulatory T cells in long-lasting Graves disease. MiXCR, applied by TCRdb to the multiplex PCR reads, yields one record per CDR3 protein. The sample shows roughly 400,000 distinct CDR3 sequences, 16% of them seen only once. These data are also associated with another study on T cells in Graves' hyperthyroidism and ophthalmopathy.

The specimen comprised peripheral blood mononuclear cells (PBMCs), sampled at new diagnosis, from a patient treated with antithyroid drugs. The receptor source for this set is a woman aged 18-30 years with Graves disease. Both conserved end residues are part of each CDR3. Each record gives: D gene, CDR3 length, V gene, clone size, CDR3 protein. The D gene is left open where the match is weak. For some rows the clone size is stated as once, few or many, or as a class when expanded; others skip it.

NA | 14 | TRBV18 | NA | CASSRDYSNQPQHF
NA | 13 | TRBV12-3/TRBV12-4 | many | CASREDQYNEQFF
NA | 16 | TRBV6-1 | few | CASSEFWGADPCEQYF
NA | 16 | TRBV20-1 | NA | CSRSERTRLGTDTQYF
TRBD2 | 14 | TRBV28 | few | CASSTTRGGNEQFF
NA | 13 | TRBV30 | many | CAWSVRVSYEQYF
TRBD1 | 16 | TRBV15 | few | CATSRESGTVTDTQYF
NA | 13 | TRBV7-3 | many | CASSLAPNQPQHF
NA | 14 | TRBV7-3 | NA | CASSLSGVTDTQYF
NA | 12 | TRBV5-4 | few | CASSFGLETQYF
NA | 12 | TRBV29-1 | many | CSAQRLTDGYTF
NA | 12 | TRBV7-2 | many | CASSLMADTQYF
NA | 15 | TRBV6-1 | many | CASMDLSSYNSPLHF
NA | 14 | TRBV6-5 | NA | CASSYSRGARGYTF
NA | 15 | TRBV6-2/TRBV6-3 | many | CASSYSEVSTDTQYF
NA | 13 | TRBV28 | many | CASTPGQNYEQYF
NA | 14 | TRBV20-1 | many | CSAREGGRNQPQHF
NA | 15 | TRBV4-1 | few | CASSLRKGGDYEQYF
TRBD1 | 11 | TRBV28 | NA | CASRTGNEQYF
NA | 13 | TRBV6-2/TRBV6-3 | many | CASSYRGTGELFF
NA | 14 | TRBV6-2/TRBV6-3 | many | CASSEGGRQETQYF
TRBD1 | 14 | TRBV27 | many | CASSLVQGAETQYF
TRBD1 | 15 | TRBV20-1 | many | CSARGQGASTDTQYF
NA | 15 | TRBV6-1 | many | CASSDMGSSGNTIYF